Given below is one T cell receptor beta chain in context. Its antigen is currently unknown. The V segment lost 5 bases and the J segment 6 bases; nucleotides outside the gene matches: 6. The CDR3 is 14 residues long. Germline loops: CDR1 SGHTA, CDR2 FQGNSA. This specimen comes from a study of CD8 T cells in ankylosing spondylitis. Making the TCR beta libraries involved quantitative 5'-RACE with molecular barcodes. TCRdb re-analysed the 5' RACE reads in MiXCR, keeping a single row per CDR3 protein. The sample lists hundreds of thousands of distinct CDR3 sequences; approximately 22% were seen once. General study results and limits: Clones linked to the disease showed a CD8+ phenotype. They occurred at relatively low frequencies in peripheral blood. For ankylosing spondylitis blood, a TCR beta motif of fewer than 10 highly homologous variants appeared characteristic. A subset of motif variants has previously been described in the synovial fluid and blood of reactive arthritis.

V gene TRBV7-2 combines with J gene TRBJ2-2, with 7 bases fitting TRBD2. This TCR was sampled from a male donor with ankylosing spondylitis or in good health (not recorded which). Specimen: blood, either unsorted or a sorted T cell fraction (not recorded which). CDR3 protein: CASSPGLEAGELFF. The CDR3 DNA reads TGTGCCAGCAGCCCAGGACTAGAGGCCGGGGAGCTGTTTTTT.